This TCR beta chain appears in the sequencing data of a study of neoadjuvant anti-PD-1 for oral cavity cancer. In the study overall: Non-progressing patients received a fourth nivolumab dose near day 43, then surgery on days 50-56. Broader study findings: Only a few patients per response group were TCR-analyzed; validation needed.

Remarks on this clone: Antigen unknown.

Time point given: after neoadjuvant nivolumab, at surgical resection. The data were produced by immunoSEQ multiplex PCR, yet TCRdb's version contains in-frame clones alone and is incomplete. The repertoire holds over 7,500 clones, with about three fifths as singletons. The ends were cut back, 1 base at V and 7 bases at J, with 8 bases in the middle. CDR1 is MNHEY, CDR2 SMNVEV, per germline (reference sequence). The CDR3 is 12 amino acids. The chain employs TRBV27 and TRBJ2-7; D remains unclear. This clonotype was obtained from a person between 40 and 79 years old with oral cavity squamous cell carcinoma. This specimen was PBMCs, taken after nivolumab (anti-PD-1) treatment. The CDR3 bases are TGTGCCAGCAGTTTATGGGGTCGGGAGCAGTACTTC. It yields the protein CASSLWGREQYF.